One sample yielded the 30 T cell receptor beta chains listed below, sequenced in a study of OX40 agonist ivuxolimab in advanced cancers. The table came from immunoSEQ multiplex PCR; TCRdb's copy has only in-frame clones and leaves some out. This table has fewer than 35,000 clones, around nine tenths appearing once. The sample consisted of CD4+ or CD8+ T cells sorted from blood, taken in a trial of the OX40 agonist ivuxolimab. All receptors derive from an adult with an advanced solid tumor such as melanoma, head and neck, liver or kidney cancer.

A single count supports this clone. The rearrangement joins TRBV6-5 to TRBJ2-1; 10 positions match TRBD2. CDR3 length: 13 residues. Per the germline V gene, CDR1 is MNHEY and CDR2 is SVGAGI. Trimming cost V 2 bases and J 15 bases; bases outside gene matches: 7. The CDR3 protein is CASSYHSSGSRFF. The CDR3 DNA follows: TGTGCCAGCAGTTACCATTCTAGCGGGAGTCGGTTCTTC.

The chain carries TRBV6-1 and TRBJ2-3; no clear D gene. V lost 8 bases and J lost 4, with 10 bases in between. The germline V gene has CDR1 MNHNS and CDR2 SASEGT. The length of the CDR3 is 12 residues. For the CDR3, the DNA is TGTGCCAGCCTAGTTTGGCCAGATACGCAGTATTTT. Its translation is CASLVWPDTQYF.

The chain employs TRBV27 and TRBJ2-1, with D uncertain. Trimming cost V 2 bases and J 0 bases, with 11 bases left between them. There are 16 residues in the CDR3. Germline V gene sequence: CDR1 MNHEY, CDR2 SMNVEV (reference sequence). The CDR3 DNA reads TGTGCCAGCAGTTTAGTTGGGGTCCGCTCCTACAATGAGCAGTTCTTC. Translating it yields CASSLVGVRSYNEQFF.

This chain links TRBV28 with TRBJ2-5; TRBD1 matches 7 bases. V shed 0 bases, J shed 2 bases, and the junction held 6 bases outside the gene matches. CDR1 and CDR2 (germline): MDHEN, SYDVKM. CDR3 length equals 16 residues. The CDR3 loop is CASSLWVGTVQETQYF. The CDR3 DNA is TGTGCCAGCAGTTTATGGGTTGGGACAGTACAAGAGACCCAGTACTTC.

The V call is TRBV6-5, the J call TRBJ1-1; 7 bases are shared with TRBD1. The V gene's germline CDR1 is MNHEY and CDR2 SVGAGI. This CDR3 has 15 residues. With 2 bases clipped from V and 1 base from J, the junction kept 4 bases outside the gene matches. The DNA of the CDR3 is TGTGCCAGCAGTTACCGGGACAGCGCGAACACTGAAGCTTTCTTT. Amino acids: CASSYRDSANTEAFF.

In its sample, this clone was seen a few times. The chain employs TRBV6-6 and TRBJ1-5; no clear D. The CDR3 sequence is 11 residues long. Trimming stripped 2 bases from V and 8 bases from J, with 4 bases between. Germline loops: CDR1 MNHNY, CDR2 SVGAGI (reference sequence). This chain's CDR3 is CASSYGEPQHF. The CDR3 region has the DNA TGTGCCAGCAGTTACGGTGAGCCCCAGCATTTT.

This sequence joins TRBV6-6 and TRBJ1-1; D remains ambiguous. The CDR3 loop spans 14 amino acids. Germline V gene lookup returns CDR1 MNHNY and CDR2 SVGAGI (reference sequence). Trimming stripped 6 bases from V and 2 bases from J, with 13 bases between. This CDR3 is CASSPDWPNTEAFF. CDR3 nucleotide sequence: TGTGCCAGCAGCCCAGACTGGCCTAACACTGAAGCTTTCTTT.

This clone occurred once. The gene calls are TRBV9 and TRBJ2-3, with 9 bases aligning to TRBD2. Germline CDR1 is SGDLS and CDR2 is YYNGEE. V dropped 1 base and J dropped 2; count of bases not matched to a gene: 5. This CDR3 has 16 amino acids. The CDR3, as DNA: TGTGCCAGCAGCGTATCCCTAGCGGGGACCACAGATACGCAGTATTTT. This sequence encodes CASSVSLAGTTDTQYF.

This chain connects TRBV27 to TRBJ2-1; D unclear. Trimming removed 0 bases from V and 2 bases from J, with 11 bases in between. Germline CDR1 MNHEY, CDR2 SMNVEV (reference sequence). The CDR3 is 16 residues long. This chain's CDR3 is CASSLSITVAYNEQFF. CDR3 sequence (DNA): TGTGCCAGCAGTTTATCGATTACGGTAGCCTACAATGAGCAGTTCTTC.

The CDR3 DNA is TGTGCCAGCAGCCCAGAAGGGGGCTTCTATGGCTACACCTTC. Translation: CASSPEGGFYGYTF. The V gene is TRBV7-3, the J gene TRBJ1-2; 7 bases agree with TRBD1. CDR1 is SGHTA, CDR2 FQGTGA, per germline. This CDR3 is 14 amino acids long. J gave up 4 bases and V 5 bases, and 7 bases lay outside the gene matches.

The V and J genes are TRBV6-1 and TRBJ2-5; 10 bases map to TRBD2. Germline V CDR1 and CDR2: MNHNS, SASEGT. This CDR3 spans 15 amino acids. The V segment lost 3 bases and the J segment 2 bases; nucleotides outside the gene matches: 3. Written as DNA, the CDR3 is TGTGCCAGCAGTGAGCTAGCGGGAGCACAAGAGACCCAGTACTTC. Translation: CASSELAGAQETQYF.

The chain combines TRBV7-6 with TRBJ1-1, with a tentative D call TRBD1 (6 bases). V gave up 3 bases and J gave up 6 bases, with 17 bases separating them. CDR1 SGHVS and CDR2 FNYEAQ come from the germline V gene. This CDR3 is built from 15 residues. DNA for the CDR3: TGTGCCAGCAGCTTTTTGAGCAGGGGTGGTTCTGAAGCTTTCTTT. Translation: CASSFLSRGGSEAFF.

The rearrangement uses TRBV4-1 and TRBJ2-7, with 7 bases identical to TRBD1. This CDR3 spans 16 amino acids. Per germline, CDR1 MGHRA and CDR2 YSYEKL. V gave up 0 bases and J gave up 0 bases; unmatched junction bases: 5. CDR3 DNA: TGCGCCAGCAGCCAAGATACCAGGACAGGCTCCTACGAGCAGTACGTC. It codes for CASSQDTRTGSYEQYV.

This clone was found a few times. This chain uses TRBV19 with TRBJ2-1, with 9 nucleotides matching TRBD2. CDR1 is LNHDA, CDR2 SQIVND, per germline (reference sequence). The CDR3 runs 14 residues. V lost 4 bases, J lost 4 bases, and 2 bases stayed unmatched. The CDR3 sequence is CASSSSGSYNEQFF. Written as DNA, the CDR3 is TGTGCCAGTAGTAGTAGCGGGAGTTACAATGAGCAGTTCTTC.

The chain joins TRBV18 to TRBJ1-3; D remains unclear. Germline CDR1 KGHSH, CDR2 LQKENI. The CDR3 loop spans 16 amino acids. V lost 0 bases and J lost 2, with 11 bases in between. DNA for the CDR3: TGTGCCAGCTCACCACCGGGGTCCACGGCTGGAAACACCATATATTTT. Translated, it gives CASSPPGSTAGNTIYF.

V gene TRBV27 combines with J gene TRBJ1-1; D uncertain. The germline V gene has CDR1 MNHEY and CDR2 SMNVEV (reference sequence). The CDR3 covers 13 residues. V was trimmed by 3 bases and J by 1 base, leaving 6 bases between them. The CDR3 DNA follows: TGTGCCAGCAGTTTCAGTGAGAACACTGAAGCTTTCTTT. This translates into CASSFSENTEAFF.

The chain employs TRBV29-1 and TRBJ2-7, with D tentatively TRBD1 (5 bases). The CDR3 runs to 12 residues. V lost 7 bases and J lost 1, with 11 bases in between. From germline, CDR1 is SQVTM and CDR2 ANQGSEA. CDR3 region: CSAWGASYEQYF. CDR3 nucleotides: TGCAGCGCCTGGGGCGCGTCCTACGAGCAGTACTTC.

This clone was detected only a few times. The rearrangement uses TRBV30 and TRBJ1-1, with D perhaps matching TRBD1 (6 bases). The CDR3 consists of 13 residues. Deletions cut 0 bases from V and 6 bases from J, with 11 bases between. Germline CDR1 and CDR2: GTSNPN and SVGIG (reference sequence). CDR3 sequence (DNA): TGTGCCTGGAGTGTACGGGGGGCGGCTGAAGCTTTCTTT. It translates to CAWSVRGAAEAFF.

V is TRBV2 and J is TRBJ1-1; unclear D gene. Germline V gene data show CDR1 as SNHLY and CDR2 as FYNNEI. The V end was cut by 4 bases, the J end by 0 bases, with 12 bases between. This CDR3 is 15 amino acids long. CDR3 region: CASSALGYLNTEAFF. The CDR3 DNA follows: TGTGCCAGCAGTGCGCTCGGGTACCTGAACACTGAAGCTTTCTTT.

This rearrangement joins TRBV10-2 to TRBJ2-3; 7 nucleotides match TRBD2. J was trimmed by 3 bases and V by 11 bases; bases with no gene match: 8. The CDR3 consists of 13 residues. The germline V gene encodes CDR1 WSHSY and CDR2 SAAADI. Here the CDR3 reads CASHGAGTDTQYF. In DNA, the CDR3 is TGCGCCTCCCACGGAGCGGGGACAGATACGCAGTATTTT.

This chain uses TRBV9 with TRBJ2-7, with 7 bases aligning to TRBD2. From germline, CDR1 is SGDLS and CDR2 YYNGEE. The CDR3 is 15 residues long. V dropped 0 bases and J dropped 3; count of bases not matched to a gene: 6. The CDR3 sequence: CASSVEASGLYEQYF. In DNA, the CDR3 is TGTGCCAGCAGCGTAGAGGCTAGCGGACTCTACGAGCAGTACTTC.

CDR3 nucleotide sequence: TGTGCCAGCAGCTTAGCTGGGGCCAACGTCCTGACTTTC. This translates into CASSLAGANVLTF. The chain couples TRBV11-3 to TRBJ2-6; D remains unclear. This CDR3 has 13 amino acids. The ends were cut back, 1 base at V and 2 bases at J, with 0 bases in the middle. Germline V CDR1 and CDR2: SGHNT, YENEEA.

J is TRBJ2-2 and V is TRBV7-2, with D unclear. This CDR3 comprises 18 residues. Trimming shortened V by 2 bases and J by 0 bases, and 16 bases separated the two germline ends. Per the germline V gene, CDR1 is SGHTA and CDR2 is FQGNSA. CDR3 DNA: TGTGCCAGCAGCTTAATAGGGTTAGGCATTTCGAACACCGGGGAGCTGTTTTTT. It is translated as CASSLIGLGISNTGELFF. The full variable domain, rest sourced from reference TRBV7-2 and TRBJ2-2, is GAGVSQSPSNKVTEKGKDVELRCDPISGHTALYWYRQSLGQGLEFLIYFQGNSAPDKSGLPSDRFSAERTGGSVSTLTIQRTQQEDSAVYLCASSLIGLGISNTGELFFGEGSRLTVL.

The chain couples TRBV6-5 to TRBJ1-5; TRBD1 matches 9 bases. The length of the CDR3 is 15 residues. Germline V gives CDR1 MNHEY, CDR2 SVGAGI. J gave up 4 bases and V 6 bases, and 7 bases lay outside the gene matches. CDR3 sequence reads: CASSSGQGGNQPQHF. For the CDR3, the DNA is TGTGCCAGCAGCTCGGGACAGGGTGGAAATCAGCCCCAGCATTTT.

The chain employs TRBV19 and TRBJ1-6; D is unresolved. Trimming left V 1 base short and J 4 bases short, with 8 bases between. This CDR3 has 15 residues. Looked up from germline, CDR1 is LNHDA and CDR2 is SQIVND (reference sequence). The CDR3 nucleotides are TGTGCCAGTAGTATAGGGGCCGGATATAATTCACCCCTCCACTTT. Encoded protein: CASSIGAGYNSPLHF.

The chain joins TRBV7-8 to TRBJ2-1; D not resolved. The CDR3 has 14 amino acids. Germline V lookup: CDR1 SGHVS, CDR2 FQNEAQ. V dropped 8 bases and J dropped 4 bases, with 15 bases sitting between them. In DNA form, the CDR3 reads TGTGCCAGCTGCCCCCGAGCAGATTACAATGAGCAGTTCTTC. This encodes CASCPRADYNEQFF.

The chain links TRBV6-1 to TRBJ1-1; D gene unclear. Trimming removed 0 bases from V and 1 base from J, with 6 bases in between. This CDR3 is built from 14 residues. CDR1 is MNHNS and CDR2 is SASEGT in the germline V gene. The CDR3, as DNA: TGTGCCAGCAGTGAAGCAGGCGGGAACACTGAAGCTTTCTTT. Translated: CASSEAGGNTEAFF.

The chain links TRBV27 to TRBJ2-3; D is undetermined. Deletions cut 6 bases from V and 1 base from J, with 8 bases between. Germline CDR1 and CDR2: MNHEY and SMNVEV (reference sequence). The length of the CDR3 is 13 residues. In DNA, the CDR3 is TGTGCCAGCAGGAACCGAGGCACAGATACGCAGTATTTT. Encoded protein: CASRNRGTDTQYF.

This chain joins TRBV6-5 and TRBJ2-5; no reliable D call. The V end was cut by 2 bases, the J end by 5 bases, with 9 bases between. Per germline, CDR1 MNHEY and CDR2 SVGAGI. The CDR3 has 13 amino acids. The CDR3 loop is CASSYRDDETQYF. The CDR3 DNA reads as TGTGCCAGCAGTTACAGGGATGACGAGACCCAGTACTTC.

This CDR3 reads CASSQELGPGYEQYV. As DNA, the CDR3 is TGTGCCAGCAGCCAAGAGCTAGGTCCGGGGTACGAGCAGTACGTC. The chain couples TRBV4-2 to TRBJ2-7; a weak D match, TRBD2 (5 bases). The CDR3 contains 15 residues. The germline CDR1 and CDR2 sequences are LGHNA and YNFKEQ. Deletions cut 0 bases from V and 4 bases from J, with 13 bases between.